This TCR beta chain emerged from a study of T cell changes during pregnancy in multiple sclerosis. The V gene end was trimmed by 0 bases and the J gene end by 4 bases; junction bases not matched to a gene: 2. CDR1 and CDR2 from the germline V gene are PRHDT and FYEKMQ (reference sequence). The CDR3 is 14 residues long. TCRdb's copy holds only in-frame clones and misses some; the assay was immunoSEQ multiplex PCR. The repertoire includes roughly 52,000 clones, 94% of them detected once, and approximately 3.7% sits in the top ten. Source: CD8+ T cells from peripheral blood mononuclear cells, taken in the third trimester of pregnancy. This TCR derives from a female donor with multiple sclerosis, enrolled in a pregnancy study. This chain links TRBV13 with TRBJ1-1; 7 nucleotides line up with TRBD1. The CDR3 is CASSLGPGGTEAFF. The CDR3 nucleotides read TGTGCCAGCAGCTTAGGTCCAGGGGGCACTGAAGCTTTCTTT.